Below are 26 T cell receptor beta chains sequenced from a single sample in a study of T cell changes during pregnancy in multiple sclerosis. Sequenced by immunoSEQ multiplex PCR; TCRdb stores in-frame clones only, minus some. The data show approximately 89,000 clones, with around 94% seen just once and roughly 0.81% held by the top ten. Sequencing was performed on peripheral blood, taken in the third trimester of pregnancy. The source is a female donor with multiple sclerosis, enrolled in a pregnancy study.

The CDR3 nucleotides read TGTGCCAGCAGTACAATAGGGGTTGGAAAACTGTTTTTT. Its translation: CASSTIGVGKLFF. The chain links TRBV6-1 to TRBJ1-4; a possible D gene is TRBD1 (5 bases). CDR3 size: 13 residues. Germline assignment: CDR1 MNHNS and CDR2 SASEGT. Trimming removed 5 bases at V and 10 bases at J, with 14 bases between.

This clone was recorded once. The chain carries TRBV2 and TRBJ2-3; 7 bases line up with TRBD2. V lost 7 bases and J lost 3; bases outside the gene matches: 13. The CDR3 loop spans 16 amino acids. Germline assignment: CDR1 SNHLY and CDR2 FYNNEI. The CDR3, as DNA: TGTGCCAGCACCGGCCAGGAGGGAGGGCCTACAGATACGCAGTATTTT. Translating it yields CASTGQEGGPTDTQYF.

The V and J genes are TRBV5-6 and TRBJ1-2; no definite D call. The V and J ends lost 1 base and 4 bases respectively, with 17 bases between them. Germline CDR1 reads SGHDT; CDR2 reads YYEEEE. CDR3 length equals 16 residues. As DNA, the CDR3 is TGTGCCAGCAGCTTGAGCTCTCTTGATCGAACCTATGGCTACACCTTC. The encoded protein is CASSLSSLDRTYGYTF.

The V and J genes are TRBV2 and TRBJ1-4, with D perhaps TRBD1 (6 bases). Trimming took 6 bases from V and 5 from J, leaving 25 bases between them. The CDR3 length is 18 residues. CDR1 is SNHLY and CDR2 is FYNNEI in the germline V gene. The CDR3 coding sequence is TGTGCCAGCAGCTCTATCTTGGTAGGGGGAGTTTCCAATGAAAAACTGTTTTTT. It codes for CASSSILVGGVSNEKLFF.

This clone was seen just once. The chain's CDR3 is CAWRLGTGGSGYTF. In DNA, the CDR3 is TGTGCCTGGAGACTCGGGACAGGGGGGTCTGGCTACACCTTC. The chain is built from TRBV30 and TRBJ1-2, with 11 positions matching TRBD1. CDR3 size: 14 residues. V shed 3 bases, J shed 7 bases, and the junction held 7 bases outside the gene matches. Germline V gives CDR1 GTSNPN, CDR2 SVGIG (reference sequence).

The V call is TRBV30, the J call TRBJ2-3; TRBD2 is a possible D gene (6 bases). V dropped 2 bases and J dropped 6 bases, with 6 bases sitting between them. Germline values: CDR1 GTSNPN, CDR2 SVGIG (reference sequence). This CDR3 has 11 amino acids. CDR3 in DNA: TGTGCCTGGAGTCGGGGGGATACGCAGTATTTT. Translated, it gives CAWSRGDTQYF.

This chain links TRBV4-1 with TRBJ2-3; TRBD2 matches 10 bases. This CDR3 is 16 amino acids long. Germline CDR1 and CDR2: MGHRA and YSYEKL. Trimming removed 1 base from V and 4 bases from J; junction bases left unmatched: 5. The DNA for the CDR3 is TGCGCCAGCAGCCAAGGCCCTAGCGGGAGCCCAGATACGCAGTATTTT. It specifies CASSQGPSGSPDTQYF.

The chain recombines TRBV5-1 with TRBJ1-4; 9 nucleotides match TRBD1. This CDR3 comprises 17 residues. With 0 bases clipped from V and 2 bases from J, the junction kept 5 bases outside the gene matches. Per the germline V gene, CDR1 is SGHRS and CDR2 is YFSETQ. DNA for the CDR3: TGCGCCAGCAGCTTGGTTTCCGGGACAGGGACTAATGAAAAACTGTTTTTT. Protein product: CASSLVSGTGTNEKLFF.

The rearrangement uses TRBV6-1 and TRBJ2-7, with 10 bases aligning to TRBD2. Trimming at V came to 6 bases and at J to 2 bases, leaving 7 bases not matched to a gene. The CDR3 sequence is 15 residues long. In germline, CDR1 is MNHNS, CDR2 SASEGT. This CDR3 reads CASSLTSGKAYEQYF. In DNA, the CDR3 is TGTGCCAGCAGCCTTACTAGCGGGAAGGCCTACGAGCAGTACTTC.

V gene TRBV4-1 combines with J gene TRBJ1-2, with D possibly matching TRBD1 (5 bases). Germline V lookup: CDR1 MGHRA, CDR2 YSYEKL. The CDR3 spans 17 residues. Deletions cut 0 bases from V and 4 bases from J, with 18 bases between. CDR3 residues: CASSQDGGDPYGYGYTF. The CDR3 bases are TGCGCCAGCAGCCAAGACGGGGGGGACCCCTACGGCTATGGCTACACCTTC.

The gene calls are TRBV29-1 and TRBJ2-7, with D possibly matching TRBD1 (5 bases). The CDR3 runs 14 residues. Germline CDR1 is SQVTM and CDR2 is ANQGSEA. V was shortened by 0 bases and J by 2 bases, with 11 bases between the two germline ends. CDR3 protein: CSVEEQGRTYEQYF. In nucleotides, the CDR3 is TGCAGCGTTGAAGAGCAGGGTAGGACCTACGAGCAGTACTTC.

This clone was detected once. CDR3 residues: CGHGGRFITDTQYF. For the CDR3, the DNA is TGCGGGCACGGGGGGCGGTTCATCACAGATACGCAGTATTTT. The chain carries TRBV29-1 and TRBJ2-3, with D possibly matching TRBD2 (7 bases). The CDR3 loop spans 14 amino acids. Germline assignment: CDR1 SQVTM and CDR2 ANQGSEA.

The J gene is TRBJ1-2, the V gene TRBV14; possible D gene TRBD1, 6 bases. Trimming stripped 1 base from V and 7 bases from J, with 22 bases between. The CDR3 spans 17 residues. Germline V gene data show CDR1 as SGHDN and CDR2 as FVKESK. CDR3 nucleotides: TGTGCCAGCAGCCAAGGACCCGCGGGGGCTAGGTGGAGTGGCTACACCTTC. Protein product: CASSQGPAGARWSGYTF. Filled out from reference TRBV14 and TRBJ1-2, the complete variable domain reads EAGVTQFPSHSVIEKGQTVTLRCDPISGHDNLYWYRRVMGKEIKFLLHFVKESKQDESGMPNNRFLAERTGGTYSTLKVQPAELEDSGVYFCASSQGPAGARWSGYTFGSGTRLTVV.

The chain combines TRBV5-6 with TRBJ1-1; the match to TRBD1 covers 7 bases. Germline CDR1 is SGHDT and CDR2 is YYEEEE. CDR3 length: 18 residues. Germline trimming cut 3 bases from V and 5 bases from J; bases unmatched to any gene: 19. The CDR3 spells CASSSMTQVRGSRTEAFF. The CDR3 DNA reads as TGTGCCAGCAGCTCCATGACCCAGGTCAGGGGGTCGAGAACTGAAGCTTTCTTT.

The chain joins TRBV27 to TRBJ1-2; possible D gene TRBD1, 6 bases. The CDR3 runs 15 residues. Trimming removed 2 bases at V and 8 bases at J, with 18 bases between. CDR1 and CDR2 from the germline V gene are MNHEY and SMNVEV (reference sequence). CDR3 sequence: CASSLNAGATYGYTF. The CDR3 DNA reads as TGTGCCAGCAGTTTAAATGCGGGGGCGACTTACGGCTACACCTTC.

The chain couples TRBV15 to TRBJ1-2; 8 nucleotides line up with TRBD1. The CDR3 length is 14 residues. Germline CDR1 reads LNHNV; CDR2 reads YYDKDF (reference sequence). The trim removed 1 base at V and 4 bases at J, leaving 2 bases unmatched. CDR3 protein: CATSRVDRGYGYTF. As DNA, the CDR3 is TGTGCCACCAGCAGAGTCGACAGGGGCTATGGCTACACCTTC.

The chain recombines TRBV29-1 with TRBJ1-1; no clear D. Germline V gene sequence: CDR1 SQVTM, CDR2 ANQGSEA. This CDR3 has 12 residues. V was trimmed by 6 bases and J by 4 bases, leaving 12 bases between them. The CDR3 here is CSVRHTGTEAFF. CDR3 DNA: TGCAGCGTGCGCCACACGGGCACTGAAGCTTTCTTT.

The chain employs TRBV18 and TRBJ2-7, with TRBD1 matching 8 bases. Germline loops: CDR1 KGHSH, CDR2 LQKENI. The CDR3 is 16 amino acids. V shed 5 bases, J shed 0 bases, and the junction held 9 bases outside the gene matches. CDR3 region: CASSSVGTGLSYEQYF. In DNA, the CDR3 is TGTGCCAGCTCATCAGTCGGGACAGGCCTCTCCTACGAGCAGTACTTC. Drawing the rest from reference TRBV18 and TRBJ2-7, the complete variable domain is NAGVMQNPRHLVRRRGQEARLRCSPMKGHSHVYWYRQLPEEGLKFMVYLQKENIIDESGMPKERFSAEFPKEGPSILRIQQVVRGDSAAYFCASSSVGTGLSYEQYFGPGTRLTVT.

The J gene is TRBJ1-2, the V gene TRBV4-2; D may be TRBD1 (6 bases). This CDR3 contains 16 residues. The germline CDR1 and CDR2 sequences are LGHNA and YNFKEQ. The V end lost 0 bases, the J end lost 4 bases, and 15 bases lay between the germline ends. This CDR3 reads CASSQDAGGGGYGYTF. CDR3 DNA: TGTGCCAGCAGCCAAGATGCGGGGGGGGGCGGCTATGGCTACACCTTC.

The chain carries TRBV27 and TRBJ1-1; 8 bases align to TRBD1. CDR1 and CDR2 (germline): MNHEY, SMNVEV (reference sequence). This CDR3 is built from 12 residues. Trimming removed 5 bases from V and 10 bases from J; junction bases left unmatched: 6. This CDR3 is CASSPRTGRAFF. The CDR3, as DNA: TGTGCCAGCAGTCCACGGACAGGGCGAGCTTTCTTT.

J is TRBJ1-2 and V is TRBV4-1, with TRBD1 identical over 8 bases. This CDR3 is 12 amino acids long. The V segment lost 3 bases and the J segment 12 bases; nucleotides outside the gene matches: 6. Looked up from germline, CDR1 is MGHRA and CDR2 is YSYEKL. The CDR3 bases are TGCGCCAGCAGCCATATGACAGGGGTTAACACCTTC. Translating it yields CASSHMTGVNTF.

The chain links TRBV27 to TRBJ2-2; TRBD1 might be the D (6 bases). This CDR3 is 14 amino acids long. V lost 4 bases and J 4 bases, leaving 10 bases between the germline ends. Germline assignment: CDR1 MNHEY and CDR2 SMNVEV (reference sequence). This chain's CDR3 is CASSSGQTTGELFF. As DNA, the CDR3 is TGTGCCAGCAGTTCGGGACAAACCACCGGGGAGCTGTTTTTT.

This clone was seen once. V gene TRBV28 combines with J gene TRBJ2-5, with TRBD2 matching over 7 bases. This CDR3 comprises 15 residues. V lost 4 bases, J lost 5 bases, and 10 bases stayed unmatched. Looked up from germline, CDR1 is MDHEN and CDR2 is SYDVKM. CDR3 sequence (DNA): TGTGCCAGCAGTTATGGAGGGGACGGGGGGGAGACCCAGTACTTC. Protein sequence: CASSYGGDGGETQYF.

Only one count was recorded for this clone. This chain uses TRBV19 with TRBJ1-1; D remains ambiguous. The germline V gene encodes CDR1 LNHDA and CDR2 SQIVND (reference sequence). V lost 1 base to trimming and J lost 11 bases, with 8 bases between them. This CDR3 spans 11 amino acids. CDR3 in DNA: TGTGCCAGTAGTATAGCTAATCTCGCTTTCTTT. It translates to CASSIANLAFF.

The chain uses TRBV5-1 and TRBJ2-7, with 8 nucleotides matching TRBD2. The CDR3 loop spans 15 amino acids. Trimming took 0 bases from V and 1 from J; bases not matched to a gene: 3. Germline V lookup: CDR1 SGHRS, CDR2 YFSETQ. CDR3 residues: CASSLGSGGSYEQYF. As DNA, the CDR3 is TGCGCCAGCAGCTTGGGGAGCGGGGGTTCCTACGAGCAGTACTTC.

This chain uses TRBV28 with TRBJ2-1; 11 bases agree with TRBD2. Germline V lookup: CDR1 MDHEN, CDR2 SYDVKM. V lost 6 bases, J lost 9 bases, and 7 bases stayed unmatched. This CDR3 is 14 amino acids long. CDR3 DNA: TGTGCCAGCAGCCCGACTAGCGGGATCGCTGAGCAGTTCTTC. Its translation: CASSPTSGIAEQFF.